This T cell receptor beta chain was profiled in a study of T cells in localized non-small cell lung cancer. This clone was counted between two and nine times. Its antigen is not identified. Germline values: CDR1 MDHEN, CDR2 SYDVKM. This CDR3 comprises 14 residues. Trimming removed 6 bases at V and 4 bases at J, with 13 bases between. Notes on the study in general: Higher blood T cell density went with longer overall survival. Adjacent lung held a median roughly 54 of the top 100 tumor clones.

Here immunoSEQ multiplex PCR was the method, and the copy in TCRdb shows in-frame clones only, minus some. The profile shows roughly 40,000 clones, 81% of them singletons. Sequencing was performed on peripheral blood mononuclear cells, taken before any cancer treatment. The V and J genes are TRBV28 and TRBJ1-5, with a possible D match to TRBD1 (6 bases). The TCR was taken from a male donor at least 60 years old with stage II lung adenocarcinoma. This CDR3 is CASRLTGKNQPQHF. The CDR3 DNA sequence: TGTGCCAGCAGACTAACAGGGAAAAATCAGCCCCAGCATTTT.